This TCR beta chain is from a study of control samples from healthy donors and cancer patients. The CDR3 runs to 15 residues. Germline V gene data show CDR1 as SGHNT and CDR2 as YENEEA. The trim removed 4 bases at V and 3 bases at J, leaving 9 bases unmatched. Sequencing was performed with immunoSEQ multiplex PCR; in TCRdb, only in-frame clones are kept and a portion is missing. The table has more than 30,000 clones, around 80% seen once. The TCR comes from an older woman with lung cancer. Material: PBMCs. This chain links TRBV11-3 with TRBJ2-7, with 7 bases matching TRBD1. CDR3 sequence (DNA): TGTGCCAGCAGCTCAGGCCCGGGACAGAACTACGAGCAGTACTTC. Translation gives CASSSGPGQNYEQYF.